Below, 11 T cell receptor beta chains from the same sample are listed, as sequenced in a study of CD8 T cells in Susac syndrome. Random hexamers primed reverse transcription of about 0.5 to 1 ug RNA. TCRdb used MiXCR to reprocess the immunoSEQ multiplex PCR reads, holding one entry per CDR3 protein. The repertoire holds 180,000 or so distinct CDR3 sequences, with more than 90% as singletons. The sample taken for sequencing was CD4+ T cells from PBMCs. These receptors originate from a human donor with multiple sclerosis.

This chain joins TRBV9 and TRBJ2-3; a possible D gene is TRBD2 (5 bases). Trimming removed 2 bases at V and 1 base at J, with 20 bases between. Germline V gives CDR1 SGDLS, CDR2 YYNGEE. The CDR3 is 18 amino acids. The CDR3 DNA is TGTGCCAGCAGCGTTCAAATTGGACCAGGAGGCCGCACAGATACGCAGTATTTT. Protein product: CASSVQIGPGGRTDTQYF.

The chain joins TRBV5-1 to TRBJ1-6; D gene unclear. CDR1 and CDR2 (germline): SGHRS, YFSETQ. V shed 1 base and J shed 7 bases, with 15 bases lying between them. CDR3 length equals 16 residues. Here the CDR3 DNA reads TGCGCCAGCAGCTTGTCCGGCATTGACACGAATTCACCCCTCCACTTT. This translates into CASSLSGIDTNSPLHF.

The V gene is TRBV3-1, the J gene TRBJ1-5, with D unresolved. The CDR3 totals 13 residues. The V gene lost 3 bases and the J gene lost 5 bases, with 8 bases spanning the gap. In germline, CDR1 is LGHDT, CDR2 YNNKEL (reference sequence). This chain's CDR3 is CASSHQGYQPQHF. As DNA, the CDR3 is TGTGCCAGCAGCCACCAAGGGTATCAGCCCCAGCATTTT.

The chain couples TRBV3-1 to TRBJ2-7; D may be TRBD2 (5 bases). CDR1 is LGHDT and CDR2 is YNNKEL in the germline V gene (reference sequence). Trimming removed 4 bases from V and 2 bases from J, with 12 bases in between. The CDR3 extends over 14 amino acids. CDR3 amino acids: CASSRRSGPYEQYF. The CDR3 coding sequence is TGTGCCAGCAGCCGGCGGAGCGGCCCCTACGAGCAGTACTTC.

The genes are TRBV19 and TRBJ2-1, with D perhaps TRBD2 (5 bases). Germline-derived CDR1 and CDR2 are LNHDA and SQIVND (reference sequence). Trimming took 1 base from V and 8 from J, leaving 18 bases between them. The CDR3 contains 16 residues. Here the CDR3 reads CASSIVGPLLRDEQFF. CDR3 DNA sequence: TGTGCCAGTAGTATAGTTGGGCCCCTCTTGAGGGATGAGCAGTTCTTC. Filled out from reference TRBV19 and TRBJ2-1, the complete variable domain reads DGGITQSPKYLFRKEGQNVTLSCEQNLNHDAMYWYRQDPGQGLRLIYYSQIVNDFQKGDIAEGYSVSREKKESFPLTVTSAQKNPTAFYLCASSIVGPLLRDEQFFGPGTRLTVL.

CDR3 nucleotides: TGCAGTGCTAGAGATTTGGGGGGCTCTGGGGCCAACGTCCTGACTTTC. As protein: CSARDLGGSGANVLTF. The chain is built from TRBV20-1 and TRBJ2-6; a weak D match, TRBD2 (6 bases). With 0 bases removed from V and 0 bases from J, the gap between germline ends came to 9 bases. CDR3 length: 16 amino acids. Per germline, CDR1 DFQATT and CDR2 SNEGSKA (reference sequence).

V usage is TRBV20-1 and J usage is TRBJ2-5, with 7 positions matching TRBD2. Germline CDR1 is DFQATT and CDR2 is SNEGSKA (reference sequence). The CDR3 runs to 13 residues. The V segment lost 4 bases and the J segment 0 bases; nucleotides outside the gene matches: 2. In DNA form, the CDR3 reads TGCAGTGCTATACGGGGGGACCAAGAGACCCAGTACTTC. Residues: CSAIRGDQETQYF.

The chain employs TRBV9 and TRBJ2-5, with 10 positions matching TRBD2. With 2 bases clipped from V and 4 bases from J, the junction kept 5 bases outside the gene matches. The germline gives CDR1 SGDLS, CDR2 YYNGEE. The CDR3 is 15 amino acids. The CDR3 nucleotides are TGTGCCAGCAGCGTCAGCGGGGGGGCAGGAGAGACCCAGTACTTC. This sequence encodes CASSVSGGAGETQYF. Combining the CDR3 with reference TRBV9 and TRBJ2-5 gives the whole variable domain DSGVTQTPKHLITATGQRVTLRCSPRSGDLSVYWYQQSLDQGLQFLIQYYNGEERAKGNILERFSAQQFPDLHSELNLSSLELGDSALYFCASSVSGGAGETQYFGPGTRLLVL.

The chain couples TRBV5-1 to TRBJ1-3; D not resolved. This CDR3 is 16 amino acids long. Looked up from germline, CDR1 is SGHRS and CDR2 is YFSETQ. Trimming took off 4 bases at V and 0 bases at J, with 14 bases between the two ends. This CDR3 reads CASSMDGPSSGNTIYF. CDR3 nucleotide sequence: TGCGCCAGCAGCATGGACGGCCCATCCTCTGGAAACACCATATATTTT. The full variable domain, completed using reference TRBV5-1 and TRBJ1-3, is KAGVTQTPRYLIKTRGQQVTLSCSPISGHRSVSWYQQTPGQGLQFLFEYFSETQRNKGNFPGRFSGRQFSNSRSEMNVSTLELGDSALYLCASSMDGPSSGNTIYFGEGSWLTVV.

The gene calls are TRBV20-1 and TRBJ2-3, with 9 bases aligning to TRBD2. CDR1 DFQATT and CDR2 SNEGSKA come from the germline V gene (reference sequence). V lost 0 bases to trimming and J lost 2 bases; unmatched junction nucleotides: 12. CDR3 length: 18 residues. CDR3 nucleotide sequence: TGCAGTGCTAGAGATCCCTTGAAGCTAGCGGGGAACACAGATACGCAGTATTTT. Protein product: CSARDPLKLAGNTDTQYF.

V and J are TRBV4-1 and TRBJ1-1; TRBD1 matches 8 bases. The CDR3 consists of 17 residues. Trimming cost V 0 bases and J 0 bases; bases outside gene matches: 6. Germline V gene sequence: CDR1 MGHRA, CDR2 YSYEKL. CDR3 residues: CASSQDLNRGMNTEAFF. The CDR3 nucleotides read TGCGCCAGCAGCCAAGATCTCAACAGGGGGATGAACACTGAAGCTTTCTTT.